This entry concerns a single TCR beta chain. What it binds is unknown. Unmatched junction bases numbered 10, after V lost 7 bases and J lost 4 bases. Germline V gene lookup returns CDR1 SQVTM and CDR2 ANQGSEA. The CDR3 has 15 amino acids. This entry comes from a study of naive and memory T cell subsets. The study's findings and limits: TCRs were reportedly recovered from both biopsy types, mostly tuberculin test sites.

As for treatment: skin biopsy from PPD injection site in Mantoux-positive individual. Reverse transcription used DNase-treated unsorted total RNA, aiming for roughly 1 to 1000 ng. The library had UMIs added by 3' ligation of an oligonucleotide to TCR cDNA. Biopsied sites were PPD injections in people with a positive Mantoux test. For blood and skin samples, reverse transcription used TCR alpha and beta constant primers. Four PCR rounds used nested alpha and beta constant region primers plus the SP2 primer. Via MiXCR, TCRdb re-called the UMI-ligation and nested PCR reads, giving one row per CDR3 protein. The sample contains around 20,000 distinct CDR3 sequences, 7.5% to 10% of which appear only once.

The chain links TRBV29-1 to TRBJ1-4, with 9 bases fitting TRBD1. The source was skin, collected from a tuberculin skin test site. The clonotype was recovered from an adult in good health. The CDR3 region has the DNA TGCAGCGGACAGGGGGGGCCAGTCGGTAATGAAAAACTGTTTTTT. This encodes CSGQGGPVGNEKLFF. Full variable domain (missing parts from reference TRBV29-1 and TRBJ1-4): SAVISQKPSRDICQRGTSLTIQCQVDSQVTMMFWYRQQPGQSLTLIATANQGSEATYESGFVIDKFPISRPNLTFSTLTVSNMSPEDSSIYLCSGQGGPVGNEKLFFGSGTQLSVL.